This T cell receptor (beta chain) was sequenced in a study of blood T cell repertoires in COVID-19. Study information: What the recovered Cohort 3 donors had was two negative PCRs, clearance, or symptom resolution. Samples representing acute and convalescent COVID-19 were sourced from the United States, Italy and Spain.

Source study methods: Amplification of reference gene primers was used by the study to estimate nucleated cell counts. Measured with immunoSEQ multiplex PCR; TCRdb has only the in-frame clones, and not every one. V, J and clone size reflect that table, while D and trimming were determined from the DNA. The data show 200,000 or so clones, with around 90% seen just once and approximately 7.3% held by the top ten. The V and J ends lost 2 bases and 0 bases respectively, with 13 bases between them. The CDR3 totals 17 residues. Germline CDR1 reads LGHNA; CDR2 reads YSLEER. The chain couples TRBV4-3 to TRBJ2-2; perhaps TRBD2 as D (5 bases). The sequencing sample was made of PBMCs or T cells enriched from blood (not recorded which). This receptor was identified in a man aged 30 to 39 in a cohort exposed to, infected with or recovered from COVID-19 (not recorded which). Written as DNA, the CDR3 is TGCGCCAGCAGCCAACAACCCCCGGGATCGAACACCGGGGAGCTGTTTTTT. It codes for CASSQQPPGSNTGELFF.